The 14 T cell receptor beta chains listed next were all sequenced from one sample in a study of blood T cell repertoires in COVID-19 (TCRdb year 2020). Receptors were amplified or captured by the immunoSEQ multiplex PCR assay. What TCRdb holds here is the immuneACCESS table cut down to in-frame rearrangements. Part of the clones is not present; checked against another copy, under half of the missing clones reflect an unresolved V gene, and the others are unexplained. This sample lists 70,000 to 90,000 clones; less than 85% were detected once. The ten biggest clones cover about 18% of the sample. The sequenced material came from peripheral blood. The receptors originated from a woman older than 75 with acute or convalescent COVID-19.

The chain employs TRBV11-2 and TRBJ1-4, with D possibly matching TRBD1 (5 bases). The CDR3 runs to 15 residues. V lost 6 bases and J lost 5, with 16 bases in between. CDR1 SGHAT and CDR2 FQNNGV come from the germline V gene. CDR3 amino acids: CASRPQGSRNEKLFF. The CDR3 nucleotides read TGTGCCAGCAGGCCCCAGGGCTCCCGAAATGAAAAACTGTTTTTT.

The sample holds one count of this clone. The chain combines TRBV24-1 with TRBJ2-3; a weak D match, TRBD2 (5 bases). The CDR3 length is 13 residues. Germline CDR1 reads KGHDR; CDR2 reads SFDVKD. Trimming stripped 8 bases from V and 0 bases from J, with 8 bases between. The DNA of the CDR3 is TGTGCCACCACCCGCGGGAGCACAGATACGCAGTATTTT. It is translated as CATTRGSTDTQYF.

The rearrangement joins TRBV6-2 or TRBV6-3 to TRBJ1-5; 8 bases map to TRBD1. The CDR3 has 16 amino acids. CDR1 is MNHEY, CDR2 SVGEGT, per germline. J was trimmed by 5 bases and V by 0 bases; bases with no gene match: 6. The CDR3 DNA sequence: TGTGCCAGCAGTTACTCGATTTCCAGGGGGCATCAGCCCCAGCATTTT. Translation gives CASSYSISRGHQPQHF.

This clone has only a few counts. The V gene is TRBV2, the J gene TRBJ1-4; D might be TRBD1 (6 bases). Trimming pared 3 bases from V and 10 bases from J, leaving 9 bases between. The CDR3 runs 12 residues. Looked up from germline, CDR1 is SNHLY and CDR2 is FYNNEI. For the CDR3, the DNA is TGTGCCAGCAGTGAGGACAGATCAAAACTGTTTTTT. This sequence encodes CASSEDRSKLFF.

V usage is TRBV7-8 and J usage is TRBJ2-1; 7 nucleotides agree with TRBD2. V was pared by 0 bases and J by 7 bases, with 0 bases of the junction left unmatched. CDR3 length: 13 residues. Germline CDR1 SGHVS, CDR2 FQNEAQ. CDR3: CASSLAGGNEQFF. CDR3 in DNA: TGTGCCAGCAGCTTAGCGGGGGGGAATGAGCAGTTCTTC. Filled out from reference TRBV7-8 and TRBJ2-1, the complete variable domain reads GAGVSQSPRYKVAKRGQDVALRCDPISGHVSLFWYQQALGQGPEFLTYFQNEAQLDKSGLPSDRFFAERPEGSVSTLKIQRTQQEDSAVYLCASSLAGGNEQFFGPGTRLTVL.

V is TRBV11-2 and J is TRBJ2-5; 10 bases are a match to TRBD1. The CDR3 is made up of 17 amino acids. The V segment lost 5 bases and the J segment 5 bases; nucleotides outside the gene matches: 14. Germline lookup yields CDR1 SGHAT and CDR2 FQNNGV. For the CDR3, the DNA is TGTGCCAGCAGCCAGACAGGGGGCATGAGCCGTTGGGAGACCCAGTACTTC. It translates to CASSQTGGMSRWETQYF.

The rearrangement links TRBV10-1 to TRBJ2-1; 7 bases align to TRBD2. Germline CDR1 WNHNN, CDR2 SYGVQD (reference sequence). Trimming cost V 5 bases and J 4 bases; bases outside gene matches: 8. The CDR3 contains 15 residues. The CDR3 loop is CASSRSGGLYNEQFF. For the CDR3, the DNA is TGCGCCAGCAGTAGGTCGGGGGGTCTTTACAATGAGCAGTTCTTC.

This sequence joins TRBV2 and TRBJ1-2; 7 bases line up with TRBD1. The germline V gene has CDR1 SNHLY and CDR2 FYNNEI. Trimming removed 8 bases from V and 3 bases from J; junction bases left unmatched: 6. The CDR3 runs to 13 residues. CDR3 sequence (DNA): TGTGCCAGCTACGACAGGGCGGACTATGGCTACACCTTC. It encodes CASYDRADYGYTF.

The chain joins TRBV6-1 to TRBJ2-7; D is undetermined. The V end was cut by 0 bases, the J end by 6 bases, with 15 bases between. There are 15 residues in the CDR3. Germline loops: CDR1 MNHNS, CDR2 SASEGT. The CDR3 DNA reads as TGTGCCAGCAGTGAAGCGCTGAGCCTCACGGTCGAGCAGTACTTC. As protein: CASSEALSLTVEQYF.

The genes are TRBV5-4 and TRBJ2-3, with D unresolved. CDR1 and CDR2 from the germline V gene are SGHNT and YYREEE (reference sequence). Trimming removed 4 bases at V and 3 bases at J, with 21 bases between. This CDR3 comprises 17 residues. The CDR3 DNA follows: TGTGCCAGCAGCCCGAACTATGCGGCCGTCGGAACAGATACGCAGTATTTT. This translates into CASSPNYAAVGTDTQYF.

The gene calls are TRBV12-5 and TRBJ2-7; D perhaps matches TRBD2 (6 bases). V gave up 3 bases and J gave up 0 bases, with 15 bases separating them. This CDR3 region has 16 residues. The germline CDR1 and CDR2 sequences are LGHNT and FRNRAP. The CDR3 coding sequence is TGTGCTAGTGGTTTATTAGGGAGGCAATTCTCCTACGAGCAGTACTTC. Residues: CASGLLGRQFSYEQYF.

This clone was counted between two and nine times. The chain combines TRBV6-5 with TRBJ2-3, with D perhaps matching TRBD2 (5 bases). The CDR3 is 15 residues long. Trimming left V 0 bases short and J 6 bases short, with 13 bases between. Germline assignment: CDR1 MNHEY and CDR2 SVGAGI. CDR3 DNA sequence: TGTGCCAGCAGTTACTCGCCAAGCGGCCCCGATACGCAGTATTTT. Encoded protein: CASSYSPSGPDTQYF.

V and J are TRBV6-5 and TRBJ2-2, with D perhaps TRBD2 (6 bases). The CDR3 consists of 15 residues. Germline V gives CDR1 MNHEY, CDR2 SVGAGI. Deletions cut 7 bases from V and 7 bases from J, with 19 bases between. The CDR3 nucleotides are TGTGCCAGCAAACTTGAGGCGGGGCCGAACGGGGAGCTGTTTTTT. It is translated as CASKLEAGPNGELFF.

The chain uses TRBV6-5 and TRBJ2-3, with D possibly TRBD2 on 6 matching bases. This CDR3 region has 14 residues. V gave up 4 bases and J gave up 2 bases, with 10 bases separating them. Germline CDR1 is MNHEY and CDR2 is SVGAGI. This CDR3 reads CASSFGGDTDTQYF. CDR3 bases: TGTGCCAGCAGTTTCGGGGGAGACACAGATACGCAGTATTTT.